Below, 16 T cell receptor beta chains from the same sample are listed, as sequenced in a study of identical twins. TCRdb re-analysed the 5' RACE reads in MiXCR, keeping a single row per CDR3 protein. Found here are about 920,000 distinct CDR3 sequences, 9% to 15% of them singletons; the top ten hold around 1.5%. Separately, the same data were catalogued under a study of yellow fever vaccine responses in identical twins.

The specimen sequenced was PBMCs. These receptors all come from a woman aged 18-29 years in good health.

The chain uses TRBV28 and TRBJ2-1; 15 bases agree with TRBD2. The CDR3 contains 17 residues. Germline V gives CDR1 MDHEN, CDR2 SYDVKM. V gave up 6 bases and J gave up 4 bases; unmatched junction bases: 7. The CDR3 DNA is TGTGCCAGCAGGGGACTAGCGGGAGGTTGGCTTTACAATGAGCAGTTCTTC. This codes for CASRGLAGGWLYNEQFF.

The rearrangement uses TRBV5-6 and TRBJ1-2, with TRBD1 matching over 9 bases. V lost 2 bases to trimming and J lost 5 bases; unmatched junction nucleotides: 4. Germline lookup yields CDR1 SGHDT and CDR2 YYEEEE. The CDR3 length is 14 residues. The CDR3, as DNA: TGTGCCAGCAGCTTTACAGGGGGCAAATATGGCTACACCTTC. Its protein is CASSFTGGKYGYTF.

This clonotype was counted a few times. For the CDR3, the DNA is TGCAGCGTTTACACCGGGACAGGGGTCTATGGCTACACCTTC. It translates to CSVYTGTGVYGYTF. The V and J genes are TRBV29-1 and TRBJ1-2; 10 nucleotides align to TRBD1. The CDR3 sequence is 14 residues long. J lost 4 bases, V lost 5 bases, and 7 bases had no gene match. The germline V gene has CDR1 SQVTM and CDR2 ANQGSEA. Supplemented by reference TRBV29-1 and TRBJ1-2, the full variable domain reads SAVISQKPSRDICQRGTSLTIQCQVDSQVTMMFWYRQQPGQSLTLIATANQGSEATYESGFVIDKFPISRPNLTFSTLTVSNMSPEDSSIYLCSVYTGTGVYGYTFGSGTRLTVV.

The genes are TRBV28 and TRBJ2-1; D perhaps matches TRBD1 (5 bases). V was clipped by 6 bases and J by 12 bases, with 18 bases between them. This CDR3 has 13 amino acids. CDR1 is MDHEN and CDR2 is SYDVKM in the germline V gene. Written as DNA, the CDR3 is TGTGCCAGCAGGCTACAGGATTCCCCGCGGCAGTTCTTC. It is translated as CASRLQDSPRQFF.

The chain links TRBV20-1 to TRBJ2-5; 14 nucleotides line up with TRBD2. V lost 3 bases and J lost 4; bases outside the gene matches: 7. CDR1 and CDR2 from the germline V gene are DFQATT and SNEGSKA (reference sequence). The CDR3 is 16 amino acids. CDR3 sequence (DNA): TGCAGTGCTAGTAAATCGGGACTAGCGGGGGCAGAGACCCAGTACTTC. Translated, it gives CSASKSGLAGAETQYF.

This clonotype occurred a few times. The chain combines TRBV24-1 with TRBJ2-1, with 11 positions matching TRBD1. The CDR3 sequence is 16 residues long. V gave up 8 bases and J gave up 8 bases; unmatched junction bases: 13. CDR1 KGHDR and CDR2 SFDVKD come from the germline V gene. CDR3 nucleotides: TGTGCCACCAACCCCGGGGGGACAGGGGGTTTGGATGAGCAGTTCTTC. Protein sequence: CATNPGGTGGLDEQFF.

The chain employs TRBV5-1 and TRBJ1-1; 11 bases are shared with TRBD1. CDR1 SGHRS and CDR2 YFSETQ come from the germline V gene. Trimming at V came to 7 bases and at J to 3 bases, leaving 5 bases not matched to a gene. CDR3 length equals 14 residues. The CDR3 region has the DNA TGCGCCAGCCGGACAGGGGGCGCCGACACTGAAGCTTTCTTT. Protein product: CASRTGGADTEAFF.

This clonotype was seen repeatedly, ten times or more. CDR3 sequence: CASTPGVYNEQFF. The CDR3 DNA reads TGTGCCAGCACCCCGGGGGTTTACAATGAGCAGTTCTTC. The J gene is TRBJ2-1, the V gene TRBV12-3 or TRBV12-4, with D perhaps matching TRBD2 (6 bases). This CDR3 has 13 residues. Trimming shortened V by 7 bases and J by 4 bases, and 11 bases separated the two germline ends.

The sample holds a few counts of this clonotype. This sequence joins TRBV3-1 and TRBJ2-6; 8 bases match TRBD1. This CDR3 has 17 residues. The germline gives CDR1 LGHDT, CDR2 YNNKEL (reference sequence). V was pared by 1 base and J by 3 bases, with 5 bases of the junction left unmatched. The CDR3 region is CASSQGQGASGANVLTF. For the CDR3, the DNA is TGTGCCAGCAGCCAAGGGCAGGGGGCGAGTGGGGCCAACGTCCTGACTTTC.

A few counts support this clonotype. In DNA form, the CDR3 reads TGTGCCATCAGTGAGGGGGGACAGGGTCATCAGCCCCAGCATTTT. Translating gives CAISEGGQGHQPQHF. The chain employs TRBV10-3 and TRBJ1-5; 9 positions match TRBD1. Germline V CDR1 and CDR2: ENHRY, SYGVKD. Unmatched junction bases numbered 4, after V lost 2 bases and J lost 5 bases. CDR3 length equals 15 residues.

This clonotype was observed a few times. This chain connects TRBV11-1 to TRBJ2-2; D is unresolved. Germline CDR1 reads SGHAT; CDR2 reads FQDESV (reference sequence). V lost 4 bases, J lost 10 bases, and 28 bases lay in between. The CDR3 extends over 18 amino acids. The CDR3 coding sequence is TGTGCCAGCAGCTCCACCATTACACGGGTCGCCGGTGCCGCGGAGCTGTTTTTT. Amino acids: CASSSTITRVAGAAELFF.

CDR3 coding DNA: TGTGCCAGCAGACATATTCCCGGGAACCTTAACACTGAAGCTTTCTTT. It is translated as CASRHIPGNLNTEAFF. The rearrangement uses TRBV7-6 and TRBJ1-1; D ambiguous. From germline, CDR1 is SGHVS and CDR2 FNYEAQ. Trimming took off 6 bases at V and 2 bases at J, with 19 bases between the two ends. The CDR3 runs 16 residues. The entire variable domain, with the rest obtained from reference TRBV7-6 and TRBJ1-1, is as follows: GAGVSQSPRYKVTKRGQDVALRCDPISGHVSLYWYRQALGQGPEFLTYFNYEAQQDKSGLPNDRFSAERPEGSISTLTIQRTEQRDSAMYRCASRHIPGNLNTEAFFGQGTRLTVV.

The chain joins TRBV14 to TRBJ1-5; D gene uncertain. Trimming shortened V by 10 bases and J by 4 bases, and 11 bases separated the two germline ends. Germline CDR1 SGHDN, CDR2 FVKESK. The CDR3 runs 12 residues. This CDR3 is CATPEGNQPQHF. As DNA, the CDR3 is TGTGCCACTCCGGAAGGAAATCAGCCCCAGCATTTT.

V usage is TRBV10-2 and J usage is TRBJ2-6; tentative D call: TRBD1 (5 bases). CDR3 length equals 15 residues. Germline V gene sequence: CDR1 WSHSY, CDR2 SAAADI. Trimming cost V 3 bases and J 2 bases, with 8 bases left between them. The CDR3, as DNA: TGCGCCAGCAGTGATTGGACACCTGGGGCCAACGTCCTGACTTTC. Its translation: CASSDWTPGANVLTF.

The V and J genes are TRBV6-1 and TRBJ2-3; 7 nucleotides agree with TRBD2. V was clipped by 6 bases and J by 5 bases; unmatched bases: 11. The CDR3 contains 15 residues. The germline V gene has CDR1 MNHNS and CDR2 SASEGT. DNA for the CDR3: TGTGCCAGCAGACCGGGCGGGAGACTCGTAGATACGCAGTATTTT. Amino acid sequence: CASRPGGRLVDTQYF.

This clonotype has more than one count but fewer than ten. The chain couples TRBV24-1 to TRBJ2-5; tentative D call: TRBD2 (7 bases). The CDR3 covers 14 residues. V dropped 3 bases and J dropped 5 bases, with 12 bases sitting between them. In germline, CDR1 is KGHDR, CDR2 SFDVKD. The DNA for the CDR3 is TGTGCCACCAGTGATACGGGGGGCCGTGAGACCCAGTACTTC. Translation gives CATSDTGGRETQYF.